The entry that follows covers one T cell receptor beta chain sequence. No antigen is known for it. The germline CDR1 and CDR2 sequences are MGHRA and YSYEKL. Trimming removed 0 bases from V and 5 bases from J; junction bases left unmatched: 1. There are 15 residues in the CDR3. The data are from a study of beta chain features in type 1 diabetes. Whole-study results and caveats: TCRB repertoires of naive, central memory and Treg cells appeared more similar among patients than among healthy donors.

Expressed TCRB transcripts were sequenced because the entire RNA isolate underwent reverse transcription. Some clones are missing from TCRdb's copy, which holds only in-frame ones; the method was immunoSEQ multiplex PCR. The table has approximately 380,000 clones, more than 12% seen once. Purities over 98% were achieved in all sorted populations. The chain is built from TRBV4-1 and TRBJ1-5; 10 positions agree with TRBD1. The sequence derives from a woman aged 18-35 years in good health. Sequencing used naive CD4+ T cells from blood. The CDR3 coding sequence is TGCGCCAGCAGCCAAGATGGACAGGGGGATCAGCCCCAGCATTTT. Its protein is CASSQDGQGDQPQHF.